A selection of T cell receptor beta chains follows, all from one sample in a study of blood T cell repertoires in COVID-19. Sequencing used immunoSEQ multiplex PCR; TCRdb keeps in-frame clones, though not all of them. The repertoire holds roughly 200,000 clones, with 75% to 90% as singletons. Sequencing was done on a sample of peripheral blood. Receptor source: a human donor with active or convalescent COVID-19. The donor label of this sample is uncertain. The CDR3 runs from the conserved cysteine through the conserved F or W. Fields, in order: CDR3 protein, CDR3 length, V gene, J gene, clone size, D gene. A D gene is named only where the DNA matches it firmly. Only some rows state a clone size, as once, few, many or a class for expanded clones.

CDR3: CASSEGTGHGGYTF
length: 14
V: TRBV9
J: TRBJ1-2
size: .
D: TRBD1

CDR3: CASSPQGMSLLGEQFF
length: 16
V: TRBV9
J: TRBJ2-1
size: .
D: .

CDR3: CASSTEGSSYNSPLHF
length: 16
V: TRBV7-9
J: TRBJ1-6
size: .
D: .

CDR3: CASSLKAGGYTGELFF
length: 16
V: TRBV25-1
J: TRBJ2-2
size: .
D: TRBD2

CDR3: CASSPTGPNTEAFF
length: 14
V: TRBV28
J: TRBJ1-1
size: .
D: TRBD1

CDR3: CASRPYRGRPGNTIYF
length: 16
V: TRBV28
J: TRBJ1-3
size: .
D: TRBD1

CDR3: CASSLFHRDISTDTQYF
length: 17
V: TRBV7-8
J: TRBJ2-3
size: .
D: .

CDR3: CASSYSGGTDTQYF
length: 14
V: TRBV6-2/TRBV6-3
J: TRBJ2-3
size: .
D: .

CDR3: CASSRDLSGGYTF
length: 13
V: TRBV27
J: TRBJ1-2
size: .
D: .

CDR3: CASSRGSSGNTIYF
length: 14
V: TRBV2
J: TRBJ1-3
size: .
D: TRBD1

CDR3: CASSQDMTGYTF
length: 12
V: TRBV4-3
J: TRBJ1-2
size: .
D: .

CDR3: CARSLVPSAVTGYEQYF
length: 17
V: TRBV5-3
J: TRBJ2-7
size: .
D: .

CDR3: CASSLRDRGHGYTF
length: 14
V: TRBV11-2
J: TRBJ1-2
size: .
D: TRBD1

CDR3: CASSVEKPQETQYF
length: 14
V: TRBV5-1
J: TRBJ2-5
size: .
D: .

CDR3: CASSVGEGGQGSGNTIYF
length: 18
V: TRBV9
J: TRBJ1-3
size: .
D: TRBD1

CDR3: CASFGTRIEQFF
length: 12
V: TRBV2
J: TRBJ2-1
size: .
D: TRBD2

CDR3: CSVGRILQEDGYTF
length: 14
V: TRBV29-1
J: TRBJ1-2
size: .
D: .

CDR3: CASRPNRGNSPLHF
length: 14
V: TRBV28
J: TRBJ1-6
size: .
D: TRBD1

CDR3: CASSPRQQETQYF
length: 13
V: TRBV7-8
J: TRBJ2-5
size: few
D: .

CDR3: CASMHRGFVNEQFF
length: 14
V: TRBV19
J: TRBJ2-1
size: .
D: TRBD1

CDR3: CASSLGLAGYNEQFF
length: 15
V: TRBV5-1
J: TRBJ2-1
size: .
D: TRBD2

CDR3: CASSLRGGSGNTIYF
length: 15
V: TRBV5-1
J: TRBJ1-3
size: few
D: TRBD1

CDR3: CASSPSGLAGGSSYEQYF
length: 18
V: TRBV4-1
J: TRBJ2-7
size: .
D: TRBD2

CDR3: CASSFRGQGSSPLHF
length: 15
V: TRBV27
J: TRBJ1-6
size: many
D: TRBD1

CDR3: CASSLGTSGETQYF
length: 14
V: TRBV5-4
J: TRBJ2-5
size: .
D: TRBD2

CDR3: CASSSGQGGYGYTF
length: 14
V: TRBV28
J: TRBJ1-2
size: .
D: TRBD1

CDR3: CASSPLPFAGGRSYNEQFF
length: 19
V: TRBV6-6
J: TRBJ2-1
size: once
D: TRBD2

CDR3: CASSAYREAFF
length: 11
V: TRBV2
J: TRBJ1-1
size: .
D: .

CDR3: CASSIDYRLVRGGSREGNEQFF
length: 22
V: TRBV19
J: TRBJ2-1
size: .
D: TRBD2